This T cell receptor (beta chain) was identified during a study of blood T cell repertoires in COVID-19. Across the study: Both acute and convalescent COVID-19 samples were obtained from the United States, Italy and Spain.

Germline V gene sequence: CDR1 LNHDA, CDR2 SQIVND (reference sequence). V lost 1 base and J 4 bases, leaving 23 bases between the germline ends. The CDR3 has 19 amino acids. In the original workflow: Nucleated cell number was recorded as an estimate derived from reference gene primer amplification. Profiling relied on immunoSEQ multiplex PCR, and the TCRdb table lists in-frame clones only, not all of them. Clone size and V and J calls were adopted from that table, with D and trimming inferred from the DNA. This sample has 200,000 or so clones, with about 90% found just once. Enrollees, roughly 18 to 90 years old, lived in 20 to 25 US areas.

This TCR was sampled from a woman between 25 and 40 years old who had been exposed to COVID-19. The sequenced sample consisted of PBMCs or T cells enriched from blood (not recorded which). The genes are TRBV19 and TRBJ2-1, with TRBD1 as a possible D gene (7 bases). The CDR3 DNA follows: TGTGCCAGTAGTATAGTCGGCAGGGGGAGGTCCGTTAAATACAATGAGCAGTTCTTC. Translation gives CASSIVGRGRSVKYNEQFF.